This paragraph reports one T cell receptor beta chain. Its antigen is not identified. The study ran its PCR with 60 Vbeta and 13 Jbeta primers. Using immunoSEQ multiplex PCR, the repertoire was profiled, and TCRdb retains in-frame clones only, with some absent. This sample has some 63,000 clones; 80% occur once, and the top ten carry around 4.2%. The sample is drawn from a study of cytomegalovirus exposure and HLA in healthy donors. For the study at large: There were 90 million to 130 million unique TCR beta sequences, drawn from about 180 million T cells, in an earlier analysis.

The CDR3 runs 14 residues. V trimming: 0 bases; J trimming: 12 bases; junction bases outside the gene matches: 9. From germline, CDR1 is SGDLS and CDR2 YYNGEE. The study's findings and limits: It was reported that the classifier diagnosed cytomegalovirus status with high specificity and sensitivity in both the original and validation cohorts. In a later analysis, HLA-C alleles had the fewest associated TCRs, DRB1 alleles the most. In an earlier analysis, about 87% or about 30%: the productive usage of most TCR beta V segments.

Source material: PBMCs. The TCR originated in a woman between 35 and 50 years old in good health and CMV-seronegative. V gene TRBV9 combines with J gene TRBJ2-1; TRBD2 matches 7 bases. The CDR3 nucleotides read TGTGCCAGCAGCGTAGCTGGGGGAGGGCCCGGGCAGTTCTTC. Translated: CASSVAGGGPGQFF.